The sequence of this T cell receptor (beta chain) was determined in a study of spatial heterogeneity in lung cancer. Study details: Alpha-chain sequences were consistently detected less often than beta-chain sequences.

Germline CDR1 is DFQATT and CDR2 is SNEGSKA (reference sequence). Trimming took 1 base from V and 4 from J; bases not matched to a gene: 8. This CDR3 is built from 15 residues. Time point in this sample: sample taken at primary tumor resection. Whole RNA was taken from tumor, nontumor lung or frozen PBMC; it was then sequenced unsorted. Each CDR3 protein gets one entry after TCRdb re-called the 5' RACE reads with MiXCR. Of about 21,000 distinct CDR3 sequences detected, approximately 4.5% appear once; the ten largest clones hold about 7.2%. At least ten counts were recorded for this clonotype. Antigen unknown. The study, taken as a whole, reports: Blood showed ubiquitous tumor TCRs more often at resection than at routine follow-up.

This chain links TRBV20-1 with TRBJ2-7, with 9 nucleotides matching TRBD2. The receptor was isolated from a male donor with early-stage non-small cell lung cancer. The source material was PBMCs, sampled at surgery. CDR3 protein: CSARVAGTSLYEQYF. The CDR3 region has the DNA TGCAGTGCTAGAGTTGCAGGGACTAGCTTGTACGAGCAGTACTTC.